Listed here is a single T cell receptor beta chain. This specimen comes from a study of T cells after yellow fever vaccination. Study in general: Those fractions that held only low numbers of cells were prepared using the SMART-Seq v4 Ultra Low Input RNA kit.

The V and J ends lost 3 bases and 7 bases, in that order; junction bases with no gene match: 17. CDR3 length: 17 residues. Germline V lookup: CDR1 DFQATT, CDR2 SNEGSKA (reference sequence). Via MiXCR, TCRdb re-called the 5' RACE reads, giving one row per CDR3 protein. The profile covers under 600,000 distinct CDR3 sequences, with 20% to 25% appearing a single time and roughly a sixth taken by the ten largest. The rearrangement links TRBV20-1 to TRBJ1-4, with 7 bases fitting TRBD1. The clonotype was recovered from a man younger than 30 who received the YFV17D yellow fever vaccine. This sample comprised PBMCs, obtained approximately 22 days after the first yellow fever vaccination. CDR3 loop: CSASTFKSGGSREKLFF. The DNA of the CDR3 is TGCAGTGCTAGTACCTTTAAGTCAGGGGGATCCCGTGAAAAACTGTTTTTT.